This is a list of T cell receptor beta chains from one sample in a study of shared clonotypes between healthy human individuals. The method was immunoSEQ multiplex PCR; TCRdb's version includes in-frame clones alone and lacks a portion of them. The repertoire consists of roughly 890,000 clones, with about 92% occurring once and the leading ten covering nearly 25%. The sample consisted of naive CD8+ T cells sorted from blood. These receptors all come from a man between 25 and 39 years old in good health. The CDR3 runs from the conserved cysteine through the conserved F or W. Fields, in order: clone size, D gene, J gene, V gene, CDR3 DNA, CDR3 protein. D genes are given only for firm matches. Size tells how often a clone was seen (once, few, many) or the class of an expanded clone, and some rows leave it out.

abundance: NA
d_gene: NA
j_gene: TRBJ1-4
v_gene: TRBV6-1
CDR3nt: TGTGCCAGCAGTGAAACGGCAGGGAGGGATGAAAAACTGTTTTTT
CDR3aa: CASSETAGRDEKLFF

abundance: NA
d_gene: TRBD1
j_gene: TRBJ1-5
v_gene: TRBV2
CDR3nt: TGTGCCAGCGAAGACAGGGATAGCAATCAGCCCCAGCATTTT
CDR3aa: CASEDRDSNQPQHF

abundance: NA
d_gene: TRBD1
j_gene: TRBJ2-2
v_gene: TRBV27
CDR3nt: TGTGCCAGCAAGACAGGGACCGGGGAGCTGTTTTTT
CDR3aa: CASKTGTGELFF

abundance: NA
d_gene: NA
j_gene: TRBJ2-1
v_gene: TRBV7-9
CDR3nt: TGTGCCAGCAGCTTAGATCGAGGGGCGGGCGTGTCCTACAATGAGCAGTTCTTC
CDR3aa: CASSLDRGAGVSYNEQFF

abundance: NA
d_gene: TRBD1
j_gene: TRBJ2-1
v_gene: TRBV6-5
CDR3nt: TGTGCCAGCAGTTACGGGACAGGGGGCTACAATGAGCAGTTCTTC
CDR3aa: CASSYGTGGYNEQFF

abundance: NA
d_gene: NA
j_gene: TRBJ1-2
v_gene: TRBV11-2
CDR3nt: TGTGCCAGCAGCTCTGGGACGGGGAACTATGGCTACACCTTC
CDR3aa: CASSSGTGNYGYTF

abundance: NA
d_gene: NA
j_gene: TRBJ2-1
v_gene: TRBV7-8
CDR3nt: TGTGCCAGCAGCTTGGGCGTAGGGTCAAACAATGAGCAGTTCTTC
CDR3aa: CASSLGVGSNNEQFF

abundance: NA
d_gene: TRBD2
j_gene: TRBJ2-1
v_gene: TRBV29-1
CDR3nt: TGCAGCGTTGAAGGAAGCCGACTAGCGGAATACAATGAGCAGTTCTTC
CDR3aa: CSVEGSRLAEYNEQFF

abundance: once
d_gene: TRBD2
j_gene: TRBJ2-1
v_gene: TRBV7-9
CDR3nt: TGTGCCAGCAGTCCAATGCGGGAGAGACCCAACAATGAGCAGTTCTTC
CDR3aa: CASSPMRERPNNEQFF

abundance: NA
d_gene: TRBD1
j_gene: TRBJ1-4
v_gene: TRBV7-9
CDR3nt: TGTGCCAGCAGCATAAACAGGGGGCGCGTCGGAAAACTGTTTTTT
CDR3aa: CASSINRGRVGKLFF

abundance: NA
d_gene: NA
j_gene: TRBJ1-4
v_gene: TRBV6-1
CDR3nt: TGTGCCAGCAAGGCGGGTAGTGAAAAACTGTTTTTT
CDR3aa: CASKAGSEKLFF

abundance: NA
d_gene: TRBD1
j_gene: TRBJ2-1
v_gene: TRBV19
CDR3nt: TGTGCCAGTAGTTACAGGGGGTACAATGAGCAGTTCTTC
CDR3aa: CASSYRGYNEQFF

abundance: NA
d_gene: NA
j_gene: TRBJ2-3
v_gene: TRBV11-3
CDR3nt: TGTGCCAGCAGCTTGCGACTAGACACAGATACGCAGTATTTT
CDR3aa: CASSLRLDTDTQYF

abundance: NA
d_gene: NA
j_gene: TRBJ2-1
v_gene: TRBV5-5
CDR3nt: TGTGCCAGCAGCTTGTTTGAGGGGCCCGGCAATGAGCAGTTCTTC
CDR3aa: CASSLFEGPGNEQFF

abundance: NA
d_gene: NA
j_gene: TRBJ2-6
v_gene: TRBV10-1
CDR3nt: TGCGCCAGCAGTAGAAAGCAAGCACAAAGTCGGGCCAACGTCCTGACTTTC
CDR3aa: CASSRKQAQSRANVLTF

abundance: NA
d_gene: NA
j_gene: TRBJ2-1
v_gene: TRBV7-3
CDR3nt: TGTGCCAGCAGCTTGTCACCAAACAATGAGCAGTTCTTC
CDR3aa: CASSLSPNNEQFF

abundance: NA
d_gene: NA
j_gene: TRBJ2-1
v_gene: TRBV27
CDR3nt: TGTGCCAGCAGTTTAACGGGAGATGAGCAGTTCTTC
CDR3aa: CASSLTGDEQFF

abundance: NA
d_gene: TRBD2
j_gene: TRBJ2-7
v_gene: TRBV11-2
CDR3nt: TGTGCCAGCACCTTAGCGGGAGAAGCTTACGAGCAGTACTTC
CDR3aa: CASTLAGEAYEQYF

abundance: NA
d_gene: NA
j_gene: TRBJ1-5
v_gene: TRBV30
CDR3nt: TGTGCCTGGAGCGAACAGGAGTATAGCAATCAGCCCCAGCATTTT
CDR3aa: CAWSEQEYSNQPQHF

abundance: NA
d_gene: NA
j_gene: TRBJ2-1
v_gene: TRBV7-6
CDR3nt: TGTGCCAGCAGCTTAGGGTCTCCGGTCGATGAGCAGTTCTTC
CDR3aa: CASSLGSPVDEQFF

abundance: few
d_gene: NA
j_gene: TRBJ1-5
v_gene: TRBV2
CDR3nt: TGTGCCAGCAGTGTTACTGGGCAGGGCGGCAATCAGCCCCAGCATTTT
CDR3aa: CASSVTGQGGNQPQHF

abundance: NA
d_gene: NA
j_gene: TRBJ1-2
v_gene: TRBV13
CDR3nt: TGTGCCAGCAGCCGCTTCCAAACACAGAACTATGGCTACACCTTC
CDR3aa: CASSRFQTQNYGYTF

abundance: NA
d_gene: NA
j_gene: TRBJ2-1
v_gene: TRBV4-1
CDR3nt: TGCGCCAGCAGTGAAAGAGTTGGGGGGAACAATGAGCAGTTCTTC
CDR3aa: CASSERVGGNNEQFF

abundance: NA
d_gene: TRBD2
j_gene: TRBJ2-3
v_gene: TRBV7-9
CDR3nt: TGTGCCAGCAGCTCGTGGCGGCGGGAGGGCCCGGATACGCAGTATTTT
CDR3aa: CASSSWRREGPDTQYF

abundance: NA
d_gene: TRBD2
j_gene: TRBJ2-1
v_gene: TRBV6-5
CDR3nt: TGTGCCAGCAGTTACTCGCGGCGGGAGAGTGACAATGAGCAGTTCTTC
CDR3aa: CASSYSRRESDNEQFF

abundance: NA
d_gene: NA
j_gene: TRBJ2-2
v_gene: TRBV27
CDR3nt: TGTGCCAGCAGTTCCGACGGAATGAACACCGGGGAGCTGTTTTTT
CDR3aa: CASSSDGMNTGELFF

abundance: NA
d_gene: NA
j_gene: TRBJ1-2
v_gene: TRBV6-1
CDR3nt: TGTGCCAGCAGTGAAGGAGGTAACAACTATGGCTACACCTTC
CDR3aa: CASSEGGNNYGYTF

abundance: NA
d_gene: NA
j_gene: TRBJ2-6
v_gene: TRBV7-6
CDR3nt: TGTGCCAGCAGCCCCAGAGGAGCTGGGGCCAACGTCCTGACTTTC
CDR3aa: CASSPRGAGANVLTF

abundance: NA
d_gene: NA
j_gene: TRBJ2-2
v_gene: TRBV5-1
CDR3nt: TGCGCCAGCAGCTTGGGGGTTGGATTGATCGGGGAGCTGTTTTTT
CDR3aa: CASSLGVGLIGELFF

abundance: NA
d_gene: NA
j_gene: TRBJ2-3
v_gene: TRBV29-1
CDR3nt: TGCAGCTCCCAACGCCCCGGACCCCTGGCAGATACGCAGTATTTT
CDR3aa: CSSQRPGPLADTQYF

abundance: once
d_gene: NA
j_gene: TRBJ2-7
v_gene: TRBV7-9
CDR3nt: TGTGCCAGCAGCAAACCCGTGGGGCAATCGTACTCCTACGAGCAGTACTTC
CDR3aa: CASSKPVGQSYSYEQYF

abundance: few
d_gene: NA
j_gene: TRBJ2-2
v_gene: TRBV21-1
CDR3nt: TGTGCCAGCACCATCGACCCCGCCGGGGGGCTGTTTTTT
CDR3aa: CASTIDPAGGLFF

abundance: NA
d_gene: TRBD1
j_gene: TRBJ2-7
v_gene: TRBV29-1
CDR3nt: TGCAGCGTTGAGGGGACAGGGGAAACCTACGAGCAGTACTTC
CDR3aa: CSVEGTGETYEQYF

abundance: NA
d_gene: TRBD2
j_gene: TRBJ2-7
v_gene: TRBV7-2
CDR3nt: TGTGCCAGCAGCTTAGTAGGCGGGAGAACGAGGTACGAGCAGTACTTC
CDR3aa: CASSLVGGRTRYEQYF

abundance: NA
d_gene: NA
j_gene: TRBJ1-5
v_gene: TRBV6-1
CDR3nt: TGTGCCAGCAACAGGGCGGATCAGCCCCAGCATTTT
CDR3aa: CASNRADQPQHF

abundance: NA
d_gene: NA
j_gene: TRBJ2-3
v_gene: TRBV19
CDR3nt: TGTGCCAGTAGTGCTTTGAGCACAGATACGCAGTATTTT
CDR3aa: CASSALSTDTQYF

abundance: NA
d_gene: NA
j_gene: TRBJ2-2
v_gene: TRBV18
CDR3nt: TGTGCCAGCTCACCACCCCAGGGTCCCACCGGGGAGCTGTTTTTT
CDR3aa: CASSPPQGPTGELFF

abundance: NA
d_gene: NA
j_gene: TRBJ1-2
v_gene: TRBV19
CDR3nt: TGTGCCAGTAGCACGACAGCGCCCTATGGCTACACCTTC
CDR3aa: CASSTTAPYGYTF

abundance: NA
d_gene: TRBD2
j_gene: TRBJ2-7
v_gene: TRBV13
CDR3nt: TGTGCCAGCAGCTTATTGACTAGCGCCTACGAGCAGTACTTC
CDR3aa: CASSLLTSAYEQYF